This TCR beta chain stems from a study of T cells in Graves' hyperthyroidism and ophthalmopathy. This clonotype has at least ten counts. Looked up from germline, CDR1 is MNHEY and CDR2 is SVGAGI. The CDR3 is made up of 13 amino acids. Trimming left V 6 bases short and J 4 bases short, with 13 bases between. Amplified TCR beta CDR3 regions derived from RNA transcripts. The TCR CDR3 first-round RT-PCR relied on the HTBI primer set. TCRdb reprocessed the multiplex PCR reads via MiXCR and lists one record per CDR3 protein. The sample comprises 540,000 or so distinct CDR3 sequences, roughly 46% of which are singletons, and under 20% rests with the top ten.

V gene TRBV6-5 combines with J gene TRBJ2-7, with D maybe TRBD2 (6 bases). Specimen: peripheral blood or thyroid tissue (not recorded which). The clonotype comes from an adult woman with Graves' disease, either hyperthyroidism or ophthalmopathy (not recorded which). The CDR3: CASRWMEGYEQYF. Here the CDR3 DNA reads TGTGCCAGCAGGTGGATGGAGGGTTACGAGCAGTACTTC.